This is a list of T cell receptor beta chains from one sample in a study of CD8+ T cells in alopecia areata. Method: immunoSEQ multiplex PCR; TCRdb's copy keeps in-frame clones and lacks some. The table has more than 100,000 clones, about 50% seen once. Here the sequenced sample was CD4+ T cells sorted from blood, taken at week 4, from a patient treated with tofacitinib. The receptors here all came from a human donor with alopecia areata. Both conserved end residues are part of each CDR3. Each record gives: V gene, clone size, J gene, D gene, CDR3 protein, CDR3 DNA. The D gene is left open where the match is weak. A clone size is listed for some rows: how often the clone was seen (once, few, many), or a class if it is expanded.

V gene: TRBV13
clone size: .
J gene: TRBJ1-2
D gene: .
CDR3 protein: CASSSTGILYGYTF
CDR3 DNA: TGTGCCAGCAGCTCCACAGGAATCCTCTATGGCTACACCTTC

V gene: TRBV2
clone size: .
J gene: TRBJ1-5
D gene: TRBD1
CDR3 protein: CASRPTGGQPQHF
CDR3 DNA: TGTGCCAGCAGACCGACAGGGGGGCAGCCCCAGCATTTT

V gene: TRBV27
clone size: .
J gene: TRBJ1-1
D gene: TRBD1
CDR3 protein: CASTPQGEETEAFF
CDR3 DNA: TGTGCCAGCACCCCACAGGGGGAGGAAACTGAAGCTTTCTTT

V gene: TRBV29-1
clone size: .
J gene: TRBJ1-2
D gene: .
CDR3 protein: CSVEQMSGYTF
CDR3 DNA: TGCAGCGTTGAACAGATGTCTGGCTACACCTTC

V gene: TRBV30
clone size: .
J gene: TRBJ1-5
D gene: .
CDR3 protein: CAWSGSTNSNQPQHF
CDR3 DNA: TGTGCCTGGAGTGGTTCCACTAATAGCAATCAGCCCCAGCATTTT

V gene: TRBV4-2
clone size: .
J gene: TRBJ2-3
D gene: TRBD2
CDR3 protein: CASSQDLGGRTNTQYF
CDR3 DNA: TGTGCCAGCAGCCAAGATCTCGGCGGGAGGACGAATACGCAGTATTTT

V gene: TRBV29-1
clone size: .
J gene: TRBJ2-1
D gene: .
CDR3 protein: CSVGQKLTYNEQFF
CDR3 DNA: TGCAGCGTGGGGCAGAAGCTAACCTACAATGAGCAGTTCTTC

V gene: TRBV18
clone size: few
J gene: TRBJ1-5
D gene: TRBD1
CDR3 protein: CASSSGTDQPQHF
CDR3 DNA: TGTGCCAGCTCTTCCGGGACAGATCAGCCCCAGCATTTT

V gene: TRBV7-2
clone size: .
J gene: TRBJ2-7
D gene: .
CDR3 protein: CASSFLRQAAYEQYF
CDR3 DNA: TGTGCCAGCAGCTTCCTGAGACAGGCTGCCTACGAGCAGTACTTC

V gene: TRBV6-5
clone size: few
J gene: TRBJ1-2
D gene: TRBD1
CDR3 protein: CASIRGQGAYGYTF
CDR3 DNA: TGTGCCAGCATACGGGGCCAGGGGGCCTATGGCTACACCTTC

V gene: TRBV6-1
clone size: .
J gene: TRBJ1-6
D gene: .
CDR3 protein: CASSGGTPSSSPLHF
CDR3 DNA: TGTGCCAGCAGTGGAGGGACACCCTCCAGCTCACCCCTCCACTTT

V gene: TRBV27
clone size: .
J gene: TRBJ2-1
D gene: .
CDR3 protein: CASRTLHEQFF
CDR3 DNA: TGTGCCAGCAGAACTTTGCATGAGCAGTTCTTC

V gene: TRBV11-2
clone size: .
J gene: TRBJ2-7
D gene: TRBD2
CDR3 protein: CASSFTSVYEQYF
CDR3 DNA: TGTGCCAGCAGCTTTACTAGCGTCTACGAGCAGTACTTC

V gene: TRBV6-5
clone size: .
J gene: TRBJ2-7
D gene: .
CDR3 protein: CASSYPGRRQYF
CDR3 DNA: TGTGCCAGCAGTTACCCGGGTCGGAGGCAGTACTTC

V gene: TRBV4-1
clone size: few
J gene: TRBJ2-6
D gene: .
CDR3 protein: CASSQEYRRSGANVLTF
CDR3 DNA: TGCGCCAGCAGCCAAGAGTACAGGCGCTCTGGGGCCAACGTCCTGACTTTC